The rows below give T cell receptor beta chains drawn from one sample of a study of T cells in localized non-small cell lung cancer. Repertoires were generated with immunoSEQ multiplex PCR, while TCRdb's copy carries only in-frame clones and drops some. This sample has around 30,000 clones, with 78% found just once. This sample comprised peripheral blood, obtained before any cancer treatment. Receptor source: a male donor older than 55 with stage II squamous cell lung carcinoma. The CDR3 runs from the conserved cysteine through the conserved F or W. The D gene is left open where the match is weak. The size field is filled for only some rows; it gives once, few, many or a size class.

>TRBV6-1|TRBJ2-1|NA|NA
CASTEVDPSYNEQFF
TGTGCCAGCACCGAGGTGGATCCCTCCTACAATGAGCAGTTCTTC
>TRBV11-2|TRBJ1-5|NA|NA
CASSLRFNQPQHF
TGTGCCAGCAGCTTACGATTCAATCAGCCCCAGCATTTT
>TRBV6-1|TRBJ1-1|few|NA
CASSGTARRTEAFF
TGTGCCAGCAGTGGGACAGCCCGACGTACTGAAGCTTTCTTT
>TRBV19|TRBJ2-7|many|NA
CASSTLGGYEQYF
TGTGCCAGTAGCACCTTAGGCGGGTACGAGCAGTACTTC
>TRBV5-1|TRBJ1-1|NA|NA
CASSLTLPGARTEAFF
TGCGCCAGCAGCTTGACCCTGCCGGGGGCGAGGACTGAAGCTTTCTTT
>TRBV7-9|TRBJ2-5|once|NA
CASSLVPGSGKETQYF
TGTGCCAGCAGCTTAGTTCCCGGTTCAGGGAAAGAGACCCAGTACTTC
>TRBV12-5|TRBJ1-5|NA|TRBD1
CASGTGGFRDRERFQHF
TGTGCTAGTGGTACGGGCGGGTTCCGGGACAGGGAAAGGTTCCAGCATTTT
>TRBV27|TRBJ2-5|NA|TRBD2
CASVGRDSTQYF
TGTGCCAGCGTGGGGAGGGATTCGACCCAGTACTTC
>TRBV10-1|TRBJ2-7|few|NA
CASSELDSYEQYF
TGCGCCAGCAGTGAGTTAGATTCCTACGAGCAGTACTTC
>TRBV6-5|TRBJ1-1|NA|NA
CASSYYLNTEAFF
TGTGCCAGCAGTTACTATTTGAACACTGAAGCTTTCTTT
>TRBV29-1|TRBJ1-1|NA|NA
CSVEAGKGRWDTEAFF
TGCAGCGTTGAAGCCGGGAAGGGGCGGTGGGACACTGAAGCTTTCTTT
>TRBV6-5|TRBJ2-1|few|NA
CASSRPGTPQFF
TGTGCCAGCAGCAGACCTGGGACTCCGCAGTTCTTC
>TRBV29-1|TRBJ2-3|NA|TRBD1
CSVEVPDRASTDTQYF
TGCAGCGTTGAAGTCCCGGACAGGGCGAGCACAGATACGCAGTATTTT